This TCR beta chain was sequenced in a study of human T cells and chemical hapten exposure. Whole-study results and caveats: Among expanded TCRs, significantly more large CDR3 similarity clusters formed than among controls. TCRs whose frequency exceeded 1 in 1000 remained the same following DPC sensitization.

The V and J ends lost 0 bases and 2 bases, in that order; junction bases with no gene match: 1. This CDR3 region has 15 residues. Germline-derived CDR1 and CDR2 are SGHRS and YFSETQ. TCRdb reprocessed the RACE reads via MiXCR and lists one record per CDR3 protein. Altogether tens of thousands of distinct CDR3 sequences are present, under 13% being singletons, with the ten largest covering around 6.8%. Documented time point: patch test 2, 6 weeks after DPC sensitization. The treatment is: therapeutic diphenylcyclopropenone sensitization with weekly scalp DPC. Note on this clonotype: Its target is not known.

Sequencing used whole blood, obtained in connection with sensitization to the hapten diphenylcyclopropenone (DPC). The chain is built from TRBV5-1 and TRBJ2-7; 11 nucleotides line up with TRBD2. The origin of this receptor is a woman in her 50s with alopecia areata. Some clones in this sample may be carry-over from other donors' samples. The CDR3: CASSLGLAGTYEQYF. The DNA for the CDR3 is TGCGCCAGCAGCTTGGGACTAGCGGGGACCTACGAGCAGTACTTC.